The 28 T cell receptor beta chains below were found in one sample sequenced in a study of blood T cells in healthy people across ages. With a J-beta primer mix and a sample-barcoded 5' primer, a second PCR ran roughly 6 to 11 cycles. One entry per CDR3 protein, called by TCRdb with MiXCR from the 5' RACE reads. Altogether approximately 800,000 distinct CDR3 sequences are present, approximately 53% being singletons, with the ten largest covering 25% to 30%. The sequencing sample was made of blood. These receptors all come from a man between 40 and 49 years old in good health.

The chain employs TRBV7-2 and TRBJ2-7; 8 bases map to TRBD2. The DNA end favors TRBJ2-5, so the J call may be wrong. CDR1 SGHTA and CDR2 FQGNSA come from the germline V gene. The CDR3 has 17 residues. CDR3 nucleotide sequence: TGTGCCAGCAGCTTAACTAACGGGGGGGCAAAAAGGGAGACCCAGTACTTC. Protein sequence: CASSLTNGGAKRETQYF.

Only a few counts were recorded for this clonotype. V is TRBV4-3 and J is TRBJ1-5; D ambiguous. The germline V gene encodes CDR1 LGHNA and CDR2 YSLEER. Trimming removed 0 bases at V and 3 bases at J, with 9 bases between. CDR3 length: 15 amino acids. The CDR3 bases are TGCGCCAGCAGCCAAGATTCCCTGACCAATCAGCCCCAGCATTTT. It translates to CASSQDSLTNQPQHF.

V and J are TRBV10-2 and TRBJ2-4, with 15 bases matching TRBD2. The DNA end lines up better with TRBJ2-7; the J call may be wrong. The germline V gene has CDR1 WSHSY and CDR2 SAAADI. CDR3 length: 16 amino acids. In DNA form, the CDR3 reads TGCGCCAGCGAGGGACTAGCGGGAGGTGAGACCTACGAGCAGTACTTC. Translation gives CASEGLAGGETYEQYF.

Comments on this clonotype: At one end the junction does not follow the germline gene, possibly because of a read error. V gene TRBV27 combines with J gene TRBJ1-1, with a weak D call TRBD1 (6 bases). CDR3 length equals 14 residues. The germline V gene encodes CDR1 MNHEY and CDR2 SMNVEV (reference sequence). The CDR3 region has the DNA TGTGCCAGCAGTTTAAGGGGGATGAACACTAAAGCTTTCTTT. Protein sequence: CASSLRGMNTKAFF.

This clonotype was found a few times. The V gene is TRBV27, the J gene TRBJ2-7, with 11 bases matching TRBD2. The V gene's germline CDR1 is MNHEY and CDR2 SMNVEV (reference sequence). The CDR3 runs 15 residues. V trimming: 6 bases; J trimming: 2 bases; junction bases outside the gene matches: 6. The CDR3 sequence: CASRYSGRATYEQYF. CDR3 nucleotide sequence: TGTGCCAGCAGATATAGCGGGAGGGCCACCTACGAGCAGTACTTC.

The genes are TRBV29-1 and TRBJ1-2; possible D gene TRBD1, 6 bases. The CDR3 loop spans 11 amino acids. V lost 1 base to trimming and J lost 8 bases, with 8 bases between them. Germline assignment: CDR1 SQVTM and CDR2 ANQGSEA. CDR3 nucleotides: TGCAGCGTTGAAGTTGGGGGCGGCTACACCTTC. This sequence encodes CSVEVGGGYTF. Variable domain in full (rest from reference TRBV29-1 and TRBJ1-2): SAVISQKPSRDICQRGTSLTIQCQVDSQVTMMFWYRQQPGQSLTLIATANQGSEATYESGFVIDKFPISRPNLTFSTLTVSNMSPEDSSIYLCSVEVGGGYTFGSGTRLTVV.

This chain links TRBV20-1 with TRBJ1-2; D gene ambiguous. Germline V gene lookup returns CDR1 DFQATT and CDR2 SNEGSKA (reference sequence). CDR3 length equals 15 residues. The germline V and J ends were trimmed by 0 bases and 4 bases, with 15 bases remaining between them. CDR3: CSARERPTLSYGYTF. The CDR3, as DNA: TGCAGTGCTAGAGAGAGGCCGACCTTGAGCTATGGCTACACCTTC.

V and J are TRBV3-1 and TRBJ1-2, with a tentative D call TRBD1 (5 bases). The CDR3 has 14 amino acids. CDR1 LGHDT and CDR2 YNNKEL come from the germline V gene (reference sequence). The V gene lost 2 bases and the J gene lost 4 bases, with 11 bases spanning the gap. The DNA for the CDR3 is TGTGCCAGCAGCCAAAGGGGCGCGGGCTATGGCTACACCTTC. Amino acids: CASSQRGAGYGYTF.

This chain connects TRBV20-1 to TRBJ2-1; 9 bases are shared with TRBD1. This CDR3 is built from 16 residues. Germline values: CDR1 DFQATT, CDR2 SNEGSKA (reference sequence). J gave up 7 bases and V 2 bases, and 12 bases lay outside the gene matches. In nucleotides, the CDR3 is TGCAGTGCTAGACCTTATAAAGGACAGGGGTTTAATGAGCAGTTCTTC. This sequence encodes CSARPYKGQGFNEQFF.

This chain joins TRBV9 and TRBJ2-5; TRBD2 matches at 11 bases. V lost 4 bases, J lost 4 bases, and 9 bases stayed unmatched. CDR1 SGDLS and CDR2 YYNGEE come from the germline V gene. This CDR3 comprises 16 residues. The CDR3 protein is CASSITSGSLVETQYF. The CDR3 DNA is TGTGCCAGCAGCATAACTAGCGGGAGTTTAGTAGAGACCCAGTACTTC.

This clonotype has just one count. The chain has TRBV4-2 and TRBJ2-3; D unclear. Trimming left V 0 bases short and J 5 bases short, with 12 bases between. This CDR3 region has 15 residues. CDR1 LGHNA and CDR2 YNFKEQ come from the germline V gene. The CDR3 here is CASSQESMGLDTQYF. In DNA, the CDR3 is TGTGCCAGCAGCCAAGAATCAATGGGGTTAGATACGCAGTATTTT.

This clonotype was seen once. The V gene is TRBV2, the J gene TRBJ2-4; no clear D gene. V was clipped by 1 base and J by 0 bases, with 10 bases between them. The CDR3 extends over 16 amino acids. CDR1 is SNHLY, CDR2 FYNNEI, per germline. CDR3 loop: CASSEGFSLAKNIQYF. CDR3 nucleotides: TGTGCCAGCAGTGAAGGATTTAGTTTAGCCAAAAACATTCAGTACTTC.

As regards this clonotype: A single base separates this from a much larger clone, so it may be a read error. The CDR3 protein is CASSLRHGTDTQYF. The CDR3 nucleotides are TGTGCCAGCAGCTTAAGACACGGCACAGATACGCAGTATTTT. The gene calls are TRBV7-3 and TRBJ2-3; D remains unclear. The ends were cut back, 1 base at V and 1 base at J, with 6 bases in the middle. Germline values: CDR1 SGHTA, CDR2 FQGTGA. CDR3 length: 14 amino acids.

The chain employs TRBV10-3 and TRBJ2-5; 11 nucleotides line up with TRBD2. With the DNA end fitting TRBJ2-7 better, the J assignment may be wrong. CDR1 and CDR2 from the germline V gene are ENHRY and SYGVKD. The CDR3 runs 16 residues. The CDR3: CAISEPGTSGTYEQYF. In nucleotides, the CDR3 is TGTGCCATCAGTGAGCCTGGGACTAGCGGAACCTACGAGCAGTACTTC.

A few counts support this clonotype. This chain joins TRBV11-2 and TRBJ2-7, with D perhaps TRBD1 or TRBD2 (5 bases each). The CDR3 is made up of 14 amino acids. V was cut by 3 bases and J by 2 bases, with 11 bases left in between. Germline loops: CDR1 SGHAT, CDR2 FQNNGV. The CDR3 spells CASSLQGPTYEQYF. In DNA, the CDR3 is TGTGCCAGCAGCTTGCAGGGACCTACCTACGAGCAGTACTTC. Filled out from reference TRBV11-2 and TRBJ2-7, the complete variable domain reads EAGVAQSPRYKIIEKRQSVAFWCNPISGHATLYWYQQILGQGPKLLIQFQNNGVVDDSQLPKDRFSAERLKGVDSTLKIQPAKLEDSAVYLCASSLQGPTYEQYFGPGTRLTVT.

V gene TRBV28 combines with J gene TRBJ2-5, with a weak D call TRBD2 (5 bases). The CDR3 runs 12 residues. V lost 6 bases, J lost 13 bases, and 18 bases lay in between. CDR1 is MDHEN, CDR2 SYDVKM, per germline. The CDR3 reads CASSPLVGERYF. The CDR3 coding sequence is TGTGCCAGCAGCCCCCTTGTGGGAGAGCGGTACTTC.

Comments on this clonotype: Relative to the germline gene, one junction end is altered; a read error may explain this. This chain uses TRBV12-3 or TRBV12-4 with TRBJ2-2; 10 bases match TRBD2. The CDR3 covers 13 residues. The CDR3 coding sequence is TGTGCCAGCAGTCTAGCGGGAGCCGGGGAGCTGTTTTTT. Residues: CASSLAGAGELFF.

The chain links TRBV20-1 to TRBJ1-2, with D perhaps matching TRBD1 (5 bases). From germline, CDR1 is DFQATT and CDR2 SNEGSKA (reference sequence). Trimming took off 1 base at V and 0 bases at J, with 12 bases between the two ends. CDR3 length equals 15 residues. The CDR3 DNA reads as TGCAGTGCTAGAGTCCCGGGGGTTTCTAACTATGGCTACACCTTC. It translates to CSARVPGVSNYGYTF.

In its sample, this clonotype was seen a few times. V gene TRBV4-3 combines with J gene TRBJ1-2, with no clear D. Germline V gene sequence: CDR1 LGHNA, CDR2 YSLEER. V was shortened by 0 bases and J by 5 bases, with 10 bases between the two germline ends. The length of the CDR3 is 14 residues. CDR3 coding DNA: TGCGCCAGCAGCCAAGAAGAGGGAGGGTATGGCTACACCTTC. It codes for CASSQEEGGYGYTF.

The chain carries TRBV10-3 and TRBJ1-1; D possibly corresponds to TRBD1 (5 bases). The CDR3 extends over 15 amino acids. The V end lost 8 bases, the J end lost 1 base, and 17 bases lay between the germline ends. Per the germline V gene, CDR1 is ENHRY and CDR2 is SYGVKD. The CDR3 loop is CAIAEKDGANTEAFF. The CDR3 DNA is TGTGCCATCGCTGAGAAGGACGGGGCGAACACTGAAGCTTTCTTT.

At least ten counts were recorded for this clonotype. The rearrangement links TRBV4-3 to TRBJ2-3, with 11 bases identical to TRBD2. V lost 2 bases to trimming and J lost 4 bases; unmatched junction nucleotides: 8. Germline V CDR1 and CDR2: LGHNA, YSLEER. The CDR3 covers 17 residues. Written as DNA, the CDR3 is TGCGCCAGCAGCCAATCAACTAGCGGGAGTTACGCAGATACGCAGTATTTT. Its translation: CASSQSTSGSYADTQYF.

The CDR3 sequence: CSAYVGGGETQYF. The CDR3, as DNA: TGCAGTGCTTACGTTGGGGGCGGGGAGACCCAGTACTTC. The chain recombines TRBV20-1 with TRBJ2-5, with a tentative D call TRBD1 (6 bases). The CDR3 runs 13 residues. Germline V CDR1 and CDR2: DFQATT, SNEGSKA (reference sequence). The V end lost 5 bases, the J end lost 5 bases, and 15 bases lay between the germline ends.

The chain joins TRBV4-2 to TRBJ2-7; 11 bases are shared with TRBD2. The CDR3 totals 15 residues. Germline assignment: CDR1 LGHNA and CDR2 YNFKEQ. Unmatched junction bases numbered 1, after V lost 0 bases and J lost 3 bases. CDR3 nucleotide sequence: TGTGCCAGCAGCCAAGAGACTAGCGGGATCTACGAGCAGTACTTC. Translation: CASSQETSGIYEQYF.

This clonotype was seen repeatedly, ten times or more. The CDR3 is CASSVAGRTGKEFF. The CDR3 nucleotides read TGTGCCAGCAGCGTAGCCGGAAGGACAGGAAAAGAGTTCTTC. The rearrangement joins TRBV9 to TRBJ2-1, with 7 bases that match TRBD1. CDR3 length equals 14 residues. Germline trimming cut 0 bases from V and 14 bases from J; bases unmatched to any gene: 11. Germline loops: CDR1 SGDLS, CDR2 YYNGEE.

This clonotype appeared many times. V gene TRBV12-3 or TRBV12-4 combines with J gene TRBJ1-2; 10 nucleotides match TRBD1. CDR3 length: 13 residues. Trimming removed 5 bases from V and 8 bases from J; junction bases left unmatched: 5. The CDR3 protein is CASSPGTGVGYTF. As DNA, the CDR3 is TGTGCCAGCAGTCCCGGGACAGGGGTCGGCTACACCTTC.

This clonotype was seen more than once but under ten times. V gene TRBV3-1 combines with J gene TRBJ1-2; weak D call: TRBD1 (5 bases). Trimming cost V 0 bases and J 8 bases, with 16 bases left between them. There are 15 residues in the CDR3. Germline CDR1 reads LGHDT; CDR2 reads YNNKEL (reference sequence). DNA for the CDR3: TGTGCCAGCAGCCAAGATGGTGTCGGGGCCAACGGCTACACCTTC. Residues: CASSQDGVGANGYTF.

This clonotype was detected only a few times. The rearrangement uses TRBV7-9 and TRBJ2-3; no clear D gene. The CDR3 is 14 amino acids. Per germline, CDR1 SEHNR and CDR2 FQNEAQ (reference sequence). Trimming cost V 3 bases and J 6 bases, with 13 bases left between them. CDR3 nucleotide sequence: TGTGCCAGCAGCTTCCCTGGGCCTCGGGATACGCAGTATTTT. It specifies CASSFPGPRDTQYF.

This clonotype has only a few counts. This chain joins TRBV7-8 and TRBJ2-2; D gene uncertain. Germline CDR1 and CDR2: SGHVS and FQNEAQ. The CDR3 is made up of 14 amino acids. V lost 2 bases, J lost 4 bases, and 8 bases lay in between. The DNA of the CDR3 is TGTGCCAGCAGCTTAACTTCCTCCACCGGGGAGCTGTTTTTT. Protein product: CASSLTSSTGELFF.